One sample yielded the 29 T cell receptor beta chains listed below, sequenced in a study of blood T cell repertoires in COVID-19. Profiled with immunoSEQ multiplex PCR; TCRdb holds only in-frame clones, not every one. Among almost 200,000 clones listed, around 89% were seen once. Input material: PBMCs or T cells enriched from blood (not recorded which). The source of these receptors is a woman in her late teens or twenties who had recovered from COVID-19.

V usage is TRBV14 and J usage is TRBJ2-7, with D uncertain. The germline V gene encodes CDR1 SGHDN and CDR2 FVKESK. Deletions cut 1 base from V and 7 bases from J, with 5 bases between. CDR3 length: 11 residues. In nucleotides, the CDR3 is TGTGCCAGCAGCCAAGGAGGTGAGCAGTACTTC. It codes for CASSQGGEQYF.

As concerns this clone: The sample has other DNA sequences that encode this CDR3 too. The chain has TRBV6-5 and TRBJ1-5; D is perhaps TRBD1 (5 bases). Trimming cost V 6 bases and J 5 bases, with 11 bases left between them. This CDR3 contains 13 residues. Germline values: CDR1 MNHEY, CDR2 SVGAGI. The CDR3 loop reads CASRDRRDQPQHF. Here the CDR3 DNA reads TGTGCCAGCAGAGACCGCAGGGATCAGCCCCAGCATTTT.

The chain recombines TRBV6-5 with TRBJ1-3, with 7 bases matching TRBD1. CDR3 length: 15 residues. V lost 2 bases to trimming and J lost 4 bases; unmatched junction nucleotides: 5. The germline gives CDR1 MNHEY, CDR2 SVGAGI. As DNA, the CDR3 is TGTGCCAGCAGTTACACTTCGGGACAGGGAAACACCATATATTTT. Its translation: CASSYTSGQGNTIYF.

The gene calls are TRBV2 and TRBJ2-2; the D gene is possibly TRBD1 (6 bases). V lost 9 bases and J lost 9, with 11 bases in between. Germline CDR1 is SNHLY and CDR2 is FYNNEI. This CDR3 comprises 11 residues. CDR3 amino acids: CASHRVRELFF. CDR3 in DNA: TGTGCCAGTCACAGGGTGAGGGAGCTGTTTTTT.

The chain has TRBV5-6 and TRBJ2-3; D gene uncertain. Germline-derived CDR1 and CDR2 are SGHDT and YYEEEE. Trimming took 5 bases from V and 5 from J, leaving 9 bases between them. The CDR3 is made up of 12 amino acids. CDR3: CASSAVLDTQYF. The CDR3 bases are TGTGCCAGCAGTGCGGTTTTAGATACGCAGTATTTT.

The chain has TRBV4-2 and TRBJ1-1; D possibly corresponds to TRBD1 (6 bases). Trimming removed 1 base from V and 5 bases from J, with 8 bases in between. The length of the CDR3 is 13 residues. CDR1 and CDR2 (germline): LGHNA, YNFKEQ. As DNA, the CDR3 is TGTGCCAGCAGCCAAGGCCAGGGGACTGAAGCTTTCTTT. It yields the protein CASSQGQGTEAFF.

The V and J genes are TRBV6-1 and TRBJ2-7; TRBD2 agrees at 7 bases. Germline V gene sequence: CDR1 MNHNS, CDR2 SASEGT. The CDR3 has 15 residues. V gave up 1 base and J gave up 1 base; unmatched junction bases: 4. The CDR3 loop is CASSEGDGGSYEQYF. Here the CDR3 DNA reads TGTGCCAGCAGTGAAGGAGACGGGGGGTCCTACGAGCAGTACTTC.

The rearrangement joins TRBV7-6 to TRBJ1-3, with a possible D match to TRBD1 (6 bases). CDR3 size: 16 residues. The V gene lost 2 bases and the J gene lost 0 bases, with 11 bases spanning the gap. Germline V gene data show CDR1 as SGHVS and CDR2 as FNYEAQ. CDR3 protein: CASSLKTGDSGNTIYF. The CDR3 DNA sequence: TGTGCCAGCAGCTTAAAGACAGGCGACTCTGGAAACACCATATATTTT.

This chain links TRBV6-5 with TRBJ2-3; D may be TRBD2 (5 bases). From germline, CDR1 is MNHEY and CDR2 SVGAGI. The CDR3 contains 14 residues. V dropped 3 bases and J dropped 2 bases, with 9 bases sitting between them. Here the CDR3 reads CASSYDGLTDTQYF. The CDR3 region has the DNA TGTGCCAGCAGTTATGACGGACTCACAGATACGCAGTATTTT.

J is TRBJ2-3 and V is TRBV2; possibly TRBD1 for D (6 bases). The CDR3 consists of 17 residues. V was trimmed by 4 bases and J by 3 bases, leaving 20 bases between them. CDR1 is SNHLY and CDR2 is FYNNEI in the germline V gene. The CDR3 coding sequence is TGTGCCAGCAGTGTCCTGCGCCTTGGGGGCCCAACAGATACGCAGTATTTT. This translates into CASSVLRLGGPTDTQYF.

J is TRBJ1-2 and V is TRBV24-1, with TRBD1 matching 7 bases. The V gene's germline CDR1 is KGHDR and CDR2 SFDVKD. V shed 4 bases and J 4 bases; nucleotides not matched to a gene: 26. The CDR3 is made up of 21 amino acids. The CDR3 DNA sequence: TGTGCCACCAGTGACTCGACCGGGACAGCAAATCGTTGGGGGGATACCTATGGCTACACCTTC. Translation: CATSDSTGTANRWGDTYGYTF.

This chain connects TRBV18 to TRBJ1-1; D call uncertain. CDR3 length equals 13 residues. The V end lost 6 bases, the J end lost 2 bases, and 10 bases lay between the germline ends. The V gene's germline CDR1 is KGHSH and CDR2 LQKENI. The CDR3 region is CASSYTENTEAFF. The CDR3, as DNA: TGTGCCAGCTCGTACACAGAAAACACTGAAGCTTTCTTT.

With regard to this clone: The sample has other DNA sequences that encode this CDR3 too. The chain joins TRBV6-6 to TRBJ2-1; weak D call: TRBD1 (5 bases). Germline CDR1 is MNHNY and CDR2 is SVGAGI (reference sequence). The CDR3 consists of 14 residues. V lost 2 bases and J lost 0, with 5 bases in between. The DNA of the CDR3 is TGTGCCAGCAGTTACCAGGGCTCCTACAATGAGCAGTTCTTC. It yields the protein CASSYQGSYNEQFF.

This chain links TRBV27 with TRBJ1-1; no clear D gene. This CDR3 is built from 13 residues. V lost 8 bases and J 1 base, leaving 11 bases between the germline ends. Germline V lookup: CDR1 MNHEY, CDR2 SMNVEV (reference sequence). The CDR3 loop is CASGSDPNTEAFF. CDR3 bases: TGTGCCAGCGGCTCTGATCCGAACACTGAAGCTTTCTTT.

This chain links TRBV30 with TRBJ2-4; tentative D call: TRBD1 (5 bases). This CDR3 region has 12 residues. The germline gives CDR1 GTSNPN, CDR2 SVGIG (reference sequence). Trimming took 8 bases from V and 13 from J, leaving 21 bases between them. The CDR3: CALRRAGLYQYF. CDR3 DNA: TGTGCCCTCCGAAGGGCAGGGCTTTACCAGTACTTC.

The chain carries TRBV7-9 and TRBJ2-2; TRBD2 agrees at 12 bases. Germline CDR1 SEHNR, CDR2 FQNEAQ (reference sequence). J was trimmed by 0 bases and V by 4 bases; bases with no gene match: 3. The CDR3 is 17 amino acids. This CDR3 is CASSSRTSGANTGELFF. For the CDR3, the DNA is TGTGCCAGCAGCTCCCGGACTAGCGGGGCGAACACCGGGGAGCTGTTTTTT.

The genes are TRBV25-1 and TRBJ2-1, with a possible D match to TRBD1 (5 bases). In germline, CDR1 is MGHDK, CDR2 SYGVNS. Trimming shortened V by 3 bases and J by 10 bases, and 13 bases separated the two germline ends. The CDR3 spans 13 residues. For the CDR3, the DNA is TGTGCCAGCAGTGAGTGGACAACAGAGGAGCAGTTCTTC. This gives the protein CASSEWTTEEQFF.

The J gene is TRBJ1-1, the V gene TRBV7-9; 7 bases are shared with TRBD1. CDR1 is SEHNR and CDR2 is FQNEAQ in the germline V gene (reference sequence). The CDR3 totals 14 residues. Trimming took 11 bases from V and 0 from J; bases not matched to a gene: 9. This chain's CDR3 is CAGGGDSMNTEAFF. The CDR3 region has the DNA TGTGCCGGTGGTGGGGACAGTATGAACACTGAAGCTTTCTTT.

CDR3 DNA: TGTGAAGGGAGCCATTCCAATAGCAATCAGCCCCAGCATTTT. Translated: CEGSHSNSNQPQHF. The V and J genes are TRBV19 and TRBJ1-5; D remains ambiguous. Per germline, CDR1 LNHDA and CDR2 SQIVND (reference sequence). This CDR3 comprises 14 residues. Full variable domain (remainder filled in from reference TRBV19 and TRBJ1-5): DGGITQSPKYLFRKEGQNVTLSCEQNLNHDAMYWYRQDPGQGLRLIYYSQIVNDFQKGDIAEGYSVSREKKESFPLTVTSAQKNPTAFYLCEGSHSNSNQPQHFGDGTRLSIL.

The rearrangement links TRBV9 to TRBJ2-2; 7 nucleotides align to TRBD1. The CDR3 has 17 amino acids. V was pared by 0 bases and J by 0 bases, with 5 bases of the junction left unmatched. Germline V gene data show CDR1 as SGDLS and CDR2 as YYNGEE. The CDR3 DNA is TGTGCCAGCAGCGTAGCCTCCCAGGGGGCGAACACCGGGGAGCTGTTTTTT. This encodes CASSVASQGANTGELFF. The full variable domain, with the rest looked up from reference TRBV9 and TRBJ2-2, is DSGVTQTPKHLITATGQRVTLRCSPRSGDLSVYWYQQSLDQGLQFLIQYYNGEERAKGNILERFSAQQFPDLHSELNLSSLELGDSALYFCASSVASQGANTGELFFGEGSRLTVL.

The CDR3, as DNA: TGTGCCAGCAGCTTTCGGCTTAGCGGGGGGGCAGATACGCAGTATTTT. Its protein product is CASSFRLSGGADTQYF. The chain is built from TRBV5-4 and TRBJ2-3, with 11 bases matching TRBD2. V gave up 2 bases and J gave up 4 bases; unmatched junction bases: 6. The germline V gene has CDR1 SGHNT and CDR2 YYREEE (reference sequence). The CDR3 is 16 residues long.

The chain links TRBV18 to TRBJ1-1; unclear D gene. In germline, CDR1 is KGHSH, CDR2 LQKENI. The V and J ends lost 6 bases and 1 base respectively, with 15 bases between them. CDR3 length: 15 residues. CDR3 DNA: TGTGCCAGCTCGCAACAGAGTCGTAGGAACACTGAAGCTTTCTTT. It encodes CASSQQSRRNTEAFF.

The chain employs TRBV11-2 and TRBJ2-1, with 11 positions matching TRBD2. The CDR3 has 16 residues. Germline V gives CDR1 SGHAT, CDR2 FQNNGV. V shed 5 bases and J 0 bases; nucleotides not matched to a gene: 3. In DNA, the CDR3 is TGTGCCAGCAGCCCCACTAGCGGGAGCTCCTACAATGAGCAGTTCTTC. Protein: CASSPTSGSSYNEQFF.

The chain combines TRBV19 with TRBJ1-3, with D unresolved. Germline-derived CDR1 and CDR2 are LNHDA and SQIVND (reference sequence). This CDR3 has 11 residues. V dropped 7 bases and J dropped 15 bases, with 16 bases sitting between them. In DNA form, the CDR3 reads TGTGCCAGTAAAAAAGGTCGACTGGAATATTTT. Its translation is CASKKGRLEYF.

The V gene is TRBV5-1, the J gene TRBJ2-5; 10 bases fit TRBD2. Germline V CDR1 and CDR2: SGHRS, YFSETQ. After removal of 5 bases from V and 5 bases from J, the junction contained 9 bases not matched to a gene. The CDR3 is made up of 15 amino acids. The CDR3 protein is CASRNLAGGAETQYF. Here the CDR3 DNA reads TGCGCCAGCAGGAATTTAGCGGGGGGTGCGGAGACCCAGTACTTC.

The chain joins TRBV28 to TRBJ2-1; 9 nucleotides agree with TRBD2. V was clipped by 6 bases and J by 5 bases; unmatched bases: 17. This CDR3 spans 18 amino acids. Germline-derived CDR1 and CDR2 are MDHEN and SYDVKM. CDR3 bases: TGTGCCAGCAGCAGCAGAGGGCTTGGAGCGGGGGGCAACAATGAGCAGTTCTTC. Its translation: CASSSRGLGAGGNNEQFF.

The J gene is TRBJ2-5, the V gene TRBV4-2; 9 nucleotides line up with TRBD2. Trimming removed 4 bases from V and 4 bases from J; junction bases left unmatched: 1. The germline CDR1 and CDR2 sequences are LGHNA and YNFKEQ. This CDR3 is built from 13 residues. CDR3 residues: CASSRGGAETQYF. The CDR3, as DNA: TGTGCCAGCAGCCGCGGGGGGGCAGAGACCCAGTACTTC.

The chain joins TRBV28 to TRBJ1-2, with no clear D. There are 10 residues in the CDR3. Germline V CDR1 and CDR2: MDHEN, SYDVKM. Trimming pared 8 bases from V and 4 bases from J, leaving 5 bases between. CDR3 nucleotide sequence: TGTGCCAGCTTCTCCTATGGCTACACCTTC. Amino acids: CASFSYGYTF.

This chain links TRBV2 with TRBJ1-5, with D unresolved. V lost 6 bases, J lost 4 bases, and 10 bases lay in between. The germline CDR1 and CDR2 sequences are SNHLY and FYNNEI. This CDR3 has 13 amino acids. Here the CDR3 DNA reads TGTGCCAGCAGGTACAGCCAAAATCAGCCCCAGCATTTT. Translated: CASRYSQNQPQHF.